The entry that follows covers one T cell receptor beta chain sequence. Antigen: not known. This specimen belongs to a study of T-cell reconstitution after alpha-beta-depleted transplantation in children. Regarding the study as a whole: Recipient T cells and thymic progenitors that survived were the source of the high TCRbeta diversity seen at day 60 in some patients. By one year post-transplant, T-cell counts and diversity largely arose from T cells that were newly produced. About two months after transplant, alpha-beta T cells reportedly came from several hundred expanded graft clones.

V gave up 5 bases and J gave up 1 base; unmatched junction bases: 6. CDR1 and CDR2 (germline): MNHNS, SASEGT. This CDR3 is 18 amino acids long. The TCRbeta library was prepared with unique molecular identifiers. Each CDR3 protein is one row after TCRdb ran MiXCR on the PCR reads. The data show about 580,000 distinct CDR3 sequences, 20% to 25% seen once. V is TRBV6-1 and J is TRBJ2-2, with 14 bases lining up with TRBD2. This clonotype was obtained from a boy less than two years old who had a stem cell transplant for acute myeloid leukemia, so the T cells may come from the graft donor. The sample was PBMCs, mostly from graft donor cells, taken 360 days after TCRalphabeta/CD19-depleted stem cell transplant. The CDR3 DNA is TGTGCCAGCAGTAAGGGACTAGCGGGGGCCCAGAACACCGGGGAGCTGTTTTTT. Residues: CASSKGLAGAQNTGELFF.